Given below is one TCR beta chain in context. Its antigen is unidentified. This PCR relied on a set of 60 Vbeta primers and 13 Jbeta primers. TCRdb keeps only in-frame clones here, not all; method: immunoSEQ multiplex PCR. The table has 100,000 to 120,000 clones, approximately 83% seen once. With 5 bases removed from V and 4 bases from J, the gap between germline ends came to 14 bases. Germline V gives CDR1 KGHSH, CDR2 LQKENI. The CDR3 contains 15 residues. The sample is drawn from a study of cytomegalovirus exposure and HLA in healthy donors. Study results and caveats: V- and J-gene trimming in TCR beta was tied to a missense DCLRE1C variant by an analysis performed later. Most likely, a cluster of highly shared sequence variants arose as a sequencing artifact.

While unrecorded immune exposures were likely, the donors were nominally healthy when sampled. The source is a man aged 35 to 55 in good health and CMV-seronegative. This sequence joins TRBV18 and TRBJ2-2, with a possible D match to TRBD1 (6 bases). Input material: PBMCs. Here the CDR3 reads CASSGTPLTTGELFF. Written as DNA, the CDR3 is TGTGCCAGCTCAGGGACACCCCTAACCACCGGGGAGCTGTTTTTT. The variable domain in full, with the rest retrieved from reference TRBV18 and TRBJ2-2, is NAGVMQNPRHLVRRRGQEARLRCSPMKGHSHVYWYRQLPEEGLKFMVYLQKENIIDESGMPKERFSAEFPKEGPSILRIQQVVRGDSAAYFCASSGTPLTTGELFFGEGSRLTVL.